These 18 T cell receptor beta chains share one sample of origin, sequenced in a study of T cells in Graves' hyperthyroidism and ophthalmopathy. TCR beta CDR3 sequences were amplified from RNA transcripts. The HTBI primer set drove a first-round RT-PCR of the TCR CDR3. TCRdb re-analysed the multiplex PCR reads in MiXCR, keeping a single row per CDR3 protein. This table has 300,000 to 450,000 distinct CDR3 sequences, about 13% appearing once. The sequenced sample was blood. All receptors derive from a man aged 25 to 40 with Graves' hyperthyroidism that later progressed to Graves' ophthalmopathy.

This clonotype was counted at least ten times. V gene TRBV2 combines with J gene TRBJ1-5; D might be TRBD1 (5 bases). V lost 2 bases to trimming and J lost 4 bases, with 9 bases between them. The germline V gene encodes CDR1 SNHLY and CDR2 FYNNEI. The CDR3 has 14 residues. CDR3 nucleotides: TGTGCCAGCAGTGAAATTCAGGGTAATCAGCCCCAGCATTTT. Translating it yields CASSEIQGNQPQHF.

The rearrangement joins TRBV19 to TRBJ2-1; 7 nucleotides match TRBD1. V shed 5 bases, J shed 4 bases, and the junction held 5 bases outside the gene matches. This CDR3 has 14 amino acids. Germline V lookup: CDR1 LNHDA, CDR2 SQIVND (reference sequence). The CDR3 DNA sequence: TGTGCCAGTAGTTACAGGGGCGGGTACAATGAGCAGTTCTTC. This translates into CASSYRGGYNEQFF.

This clonotype was observed at least ten times. The chain employs TRBV7-9 and TRBJ2-7; TRBD2 might be the D (6 bases). The CDR3 is 14 amino acids. Trimming left V 0 bases short and J 3 bases short, with 9 bases between. CDR1 is SEHNR, CDR2 FQNEAQ, per germline (reference sequence). The CDR3: CASSLALGGYEQYF. In DNA, the CDR3 is TGTGCCAGCAGCTTAGCGCTCGGGGGCTACGAGCAGTACTTC.

This clonotype was seen only a few times. CDR3 in DNA: TGTGCCAGCCGGGACACCTCGTCATGGACAACTAATGAAAAACTGTTTTTT. Residues: CASRDTSSWTTNEKLFF. The gene calls are TRBV19 and TRBJ1-4; maybe TRBD1 (6 bases). The CDR3 loop spans 17 amino acids. V was trimmed by 9 bases and J by 0 bases, leaving 20 bases between them. Germline values: CDR1 LNHDA, CDR2 SQIVND (reference sequence). The full variable domain, with the rest looked up from reference TRBV19 and TRBJ1-4, is DGGITQSPKYLFRKEGQNVTLSCEQNLNHDAMYWYRQDPGQGLRLIYYSQIVNDFQKGDIAEGYSVSREKKESFPLTVTSAQKNPTAFYLCASRDTSSWTTNEKLFFGSGTQLSVL.

This clonotype was picked up a small number of times. The chain recombines TRBV7-9 with TRBJ2-5; possibly TRBD1 or TRBD2 for D (5 bases each). CDR3 length: 15 amino acids. V lost 5 bases and J lost 5, with 18 bases in between. Germline loops: CDR1 SEHNR, CDR2 FQNEAQ (reference sequence). The CDR3 nucleotides read TGTGCCAGCAGCCGGGACCCCGGGGATAATGAGACCCAGTACTTC. The encoded protein is CASSRDPGDNETQYF.

This clonotype was counted a few times. This CDR3 is CASSPGGATTGNTIYF. The CDR3 DNA reads TGTGCCAGCTCACCAGGCGGGGCCACTACTGGAAACACCATATATTTT. V usage is TRBV18 and J usage is TRBJ1-3, with D possibly being TRBD1 (5 bases). Trimming took off 2 bases at V and 2 bases at J, with 13 bases between the two ends. CDR3 size: 16 residues. The germline CDR1 and CDR2 sequences are KGHSH and LQKENI.

V gene TRBV10-1 combines with J gene TRBJ1-2; possible D gene TRBD1, 5 bases. Germline values: CDR1 WNHNN, CDR2 SYGVQD (reference sequence). The V end lost 5 bases, the J end lost 8 bases, and 15 bases lay between the germline ends. CDR3 length: 13 amino acids. CDR3 loop: CASSRQRLGGYTF. The CDR3 nucleotides are TGCGCCAGCAGTCGACAGAGGCTGGGGGGCTACACCTTC.

This clonotype was recorded at least ten times. CDR3 sequence reads: CASTQSGEQYF. The CDR3, as DNA: TGTGCCAGCACCCAATCGGGCGAGCAGTACTTC. The chain is built from TRBV6-1 and TRBJ2-7; D is ambiguous. This CDR3 region has 11 residues. The V end lost 7 bases, the J end lost 6 bases, and 10 bases lay between the germline ends. CDR1 is MNHNS and CDR2 is SASEGT in the germline V gene.

This clonotype came up many times. This rearrangement joins TRBV20-1 to TRBJ2-1; TRBD1 agrees at 7 bases. This CDR3 has 15 residues. Per germline, CDR1 DFQATT and CDR2 SNEGSKA (reference sequence). Trimming cost V 2 bases and J 0 bases; bases outside gene matches: 4. The CDR3 loop reads CSARRGRSSYNEQFF. Here the CDR3 DNA reads TGCAGTGCTAGAAGGGGGCGGTCCTCCTACAATGAGCAGTTCTTC.

This clonotype occurred a few times. The chain joins TRBV11-2 to TRBJ2-7; 7 bases align to TRBD1. Germline V gene lookup returns CDR1 SGHAT and CDR2 FQNNGV. The CDR3 spans 14 residues. V gave up 3 bases and J gave up 5 bases; unmatched junction bases: 7. CDR3 nucleotides: TGTGCCAGCAGCTTTACAGGGGAAATGAACGAGCAGTACTTC. This gives the protein CASSFTGEMNEQYF. The full variable domain, rest sourced from reference TRBV11-2 and TRBJ2-7, is EAGVAQSPRYKIIEKRQSVAFWCNPISGHATLYWYQQILGQGPKLLIQFQNNGVVDDSQLPKDRFSAERLKGVDSTLKIQPAKLEDSAVYLCASSFTGEMNEQYFGPGTRLTVT.

At least ten counts were recorded for this clonotype. This chain uses TRBV6-1 with TRBJ1-5; D not certain. Germline-derived CDR1 and CDR2 are MNHNS and SASEGT. This CDR3 spans 15 amino acids. V was clipped by 5 bases and J by 6 bases, with 17 bases between them. The CDR3, as DNA: TGTGCCAGCAGTCCTCTCGGGCCGGGGAGTCAGCCCCAGCATTTT. It translates to CASSPLGPGSQPQHF.

The chain couples TRBV7-9 to TRBJ2-3; D is unclear. CDR3 length: 14 residues. Germline V gene data show CDR1 as SEHNR and CDR2 as FQNEAQ (reference sequence). Between the trimmed V and J ends, which lost 0 bases and 0 bases, there was a span of 4 bases. CDR3 in amino acids: CASSLAVSTDTQYF. Here the CDR3 DNA reads TGTGCCAGCAGCTTAGCTGTTAGCACAGATACGCAGTATTTT. The full variable domain, with the rest looked up from reference TRBV7-9 and TRBJ2-3, is DTGVSQNPRHKITKRGQNVTFRCDPISEHNRLYWYRQTLGQGPEFLTYFQNEAQLEKSRLLSDRFSAERPKGSFSTLEIQRTEQGDSAMYLCASSLAVSTDTQYFGPGTRLTVL.

This clonotype was recorded many times. J is TRBJ1-5 and V is TRBV5-6; 9 bases fit TRBD1. The length of the CDR3 is 13 residues. The germline V gene encodes CDR1 SGHDT and CDR2 YYEEEE. The V segment lost 4 bases and the J segment 9 bases; nucleotides outside the gene matches: 5. CDR3 bases: TGTGCCAGCAGCCGGGACAGGGATCGGCCCCAGCATTTT. Amino acids: CASSRDRDRPQHF.

This clonotype appeared many times. The rearrangement joins TRBV7-9 to TRBJ1-2; 8 nucleotides align to TRBD1. The CDR3 sequence is 13 residues long. CDR1 and CDR2 from the germline V gene are SEHNR and FQNEAQ (reference sequence). With 4 bases clipped from V and 6 bases from J, the junction kept 4 bases outside the gene matches. Here the CDR3 reads CASSSGQGDGYTF. The CDR3 DNA sequence: TGTGCCAGCAGCTCTGGACAGGGAGATGGCTACACCTTC.

In its sample, this clonotype was seen many times. The chain joins TRBV11-2 to TRBJ1-4, with D hard to call. V lost 1 base, J lost 7 bases, and 4 bases lay in between. The CDR3 sequence is 12 residues long. Germline V lookup: CDR1 SGHAT, CDR2 FQNNGV. CDR3 nucleotide sequence: TGTGCCAGCAGCTTAGTCGCTGAAAAACTGTTTTTT. Translation: CASSLVAEKLFF.

This clonotype appeared many times. The chain joins TRBV12-3 or TRBV12-4 to TRBJ1-3, with 7 bases that match TRBD1. The CDR3 extends over 14 amino acids. V was clipped by 5 bases and J by 3 bases; unmatched bases: 4. The CDR3 region is CASSEGAFGNTIYF. Written as DNA, the CDR3 is TGTGCCAGCAGTGAGGGGGCTTTTGGAAACACCATATATTTT.

The chain links TRBV15 to TRBJ2-1; no clear D. Germline CDR1 is LNHNV and CDR2 is YYDKDF (reference sequence). The CDR3 runs 13 residues. The V and J ends lost 3 bases and 4 bases respectively, with 7 bases between them. CDR3 protein: CATSSLRYNEQFF. The CDR3 DNA sequence: TGTGCCACCAGCAGCTTAAGGTACAATGAGCAGTTCTTC.

This clonotype was detected many times. V is TRBV5-1 and J is TRBJ2-3; D call uncertain. The V end lost 5 bases, the J end lost 2 bases, and 12 bases lay between the germline ends. This CDR3 is built from 14 residues. Looked up from germline, CDR1 is SGHRS and CDR2 is YFSETQ. DNA of the CDR3: TGCGCCAGCAGAGAAGCTCCTTCCACAGATACGCAGTATTTT. Translated, it gives CASREAPSTDTQYF. The entire variable domain, with the rest obtained from reference TRBV5-1 and TRBJ2-3, is as follows: KAGVTQTPRYLIKTRGQQVTLSCSPISGHRSVSWYQQTPGQGLQFLFEYFSETQRNKGNFPGRFSGRQFSNSRSEMNVSTLELGDSALYLCASREAPSTDTQYFGPGTRLTVL.